This TCR beta chain was obtained from a study of radiotherapy plus CTLA-4 blockade in lung cancer. As for the study in general: Objective responses were seen in 18% of patients, disease control in over 25%. Points from the study as a whole: In blood, early T cell clone dynamics reportedly predicted response best, together with interferon-beta. Expansion of tumor-derived TCR clones was observed in blood after radiotherapy plus ipilimumab.

V was clipped by 4 bases and J by 2 bases; unmatched bases: 5. The germline V gene has CDR1 SGHRS and CDR2 YFSETQ. The CDR3 runs to 15 residues. Note on this clone: Its specificity is not known.

Ipilimumab CTLA-4 blockade and focal radiation were given to patients with chemo-refractory metastatic non-small-cell lung cancer. Libraries were prepared by immunoSEQ multiplex PCR; TCRdb keeps only in-frame clonotypes and omits some of them. Of 77,000 or so clones in the sample, nearly 75% are singletons; the top ten hold 9.5% to 10%. V is TRBV5-1 and J is TRBJ2-1; TRBD1 matches 8 bases. The clonotype originates from a human donor with non-small cell lung cancer whose response to radiotherapy plus ipilimumab could not be evaluated. This specimen was peripheral blood, taken from a patient treated with radiotherapy plus ipilimumab. The CDR3 loop reads CASSPTGGPYNEQFF. Here the CDR3 DNA reads TGCGCCAGCAGCCCCACAGGGGGGCCCTACAATGAGCAGTTCTTC.